This T cell receptor beta chain originates from a study of cytomegalovirus exposure and HLA in healthy donors. Study context: A subsequent analysis reported that the roughly 120 validation repertoires were produced on the same platform that had also been used for the 666 first-cohort repertoires. Study-level points and caveats: The study found most TCR sequences rare, yet found some public TCRs in many donors. The study designated over 150 TCR beta chains cytomegalovirus-associated.

Donors came from a validation cohort of about 110 subjects, distinct from the first 666-subject cohort. Assay used: immunoSEQ multiplex PCR; TCRdb lists only in-frame clones, some missing. In the table there are about 180,000 clones, around 84% of which are singletons. For this clone: Its matching antigen is unknown.

Looked up from germline, CDR1 is DFQATT and CDR2 is SNEGSKA (reference sequence). This CDR3 is 11 amino acids long. The TCR originated in a man aged 18 to 30 in good health and CMV-seropositive. V is TRBV20-1 and J is TRBJ1-2, with 7 bases fitting TRBD1. The sequencing input was PBMCs. The CDR3 here is CNVQGDNGYTF. The CDR3 bases are TGCAACGTCCAGGGGGATAATGGCTACACCTTC.